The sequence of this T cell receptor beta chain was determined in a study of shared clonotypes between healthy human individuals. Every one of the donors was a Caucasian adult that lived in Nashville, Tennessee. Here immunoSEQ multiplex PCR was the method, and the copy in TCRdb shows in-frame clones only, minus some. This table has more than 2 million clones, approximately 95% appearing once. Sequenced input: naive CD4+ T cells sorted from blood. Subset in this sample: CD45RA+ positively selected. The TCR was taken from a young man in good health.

The DNA of the CDR3 is TGTGCCAGCAGCTCCTCGAGACTAGCGGGGACTTACTCCTACGAGCAGTACTTC. Encoded protein: CASSSSRLAGTYSYEQYF. This sequence joins TRBV7-2 and TRBJ2-7; TRBD2 matches 11 bases. The junction had 11 bases not matched to a gene; V was cut back by 4 bases and J by 0 bases. CDR1 SGHTA and CDR2 FQGNSA come from the germline V gene. CDR3 length equals 18 residues. Full variable domain (rest looked up from reference TRBV7-2 and TRBJ2-7): GAGVSQSPSNKVTEKGKDVELRCDPISGHTALYWYRQSLGQGLEFLIYFQGNSAPDKSGLPSDRFSAERTGGSVSTLTIQRTQQEDSAVYLCASSSSRLAGTYSYEQYFGPGTRLTVT.